This record covers a single T cell receptor (beta chain). The germline CDR1 and CDR2 sequences are MRHNA and SNTAGT. The CDR3 runs to 16 residues. Trimming at V came to 6 bases and at J to 4 bases, leaving 12 bases not matched to a gene. The source of the sample is a study of blood T cell repertoires in COVID-19. Study information: Spain, Italy and the United States supplied samples that represented acute and convalescent COVID-19.

Original analysis: Amplification of reference gene primers provided the estimated nucleated cell counts. Libraries were prepared by immunoSEQ multiplex PCR; TCRdb keeps only in-frame clonotypes and omits some of them. V, J and clone size are taken as reported in that table, and D and trimming were inferred from the DNA itself. Of 66,000 or so clones in the sample, over 75% were seen once. This chain joins TRBV6-4 and TRBJ2-1; TRBD2 agrees at 7 bases. Material for sequencing was peripheral blood. The receptor was isolated from a human donor in a cohort sampled during active COVID-19. CDR3 coding DNA: TGTGCCAGCAGCCGGGATGGGGGAGGGCCATACAATGAGCAGTTCTTC. Its protein product is CASSRDGGGPYNEQFF.